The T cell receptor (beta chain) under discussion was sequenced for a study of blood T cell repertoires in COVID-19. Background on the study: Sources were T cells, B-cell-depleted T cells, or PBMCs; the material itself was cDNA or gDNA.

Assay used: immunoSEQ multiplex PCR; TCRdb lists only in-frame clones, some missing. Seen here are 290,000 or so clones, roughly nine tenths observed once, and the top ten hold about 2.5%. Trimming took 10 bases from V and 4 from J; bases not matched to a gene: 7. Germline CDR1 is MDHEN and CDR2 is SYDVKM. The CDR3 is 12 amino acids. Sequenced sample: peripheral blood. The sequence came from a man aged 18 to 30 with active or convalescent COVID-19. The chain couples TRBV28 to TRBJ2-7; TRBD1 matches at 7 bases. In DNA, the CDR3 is TGTGCCATTACCGGGACAGAATACGAGCAGTACTTC. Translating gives CAITGTEYEQYF.